At least ten counts were recorded for the clone carrying this TCR beta chain. The antigen is undetermined. This record belongs to a study of Graves' ophthalmopathy and Graves' hyperthyroidism. Study as a whole: No treatment had been given when peripheral blood was collected at initial diagnosis.

TCR beta CDR3 amplification used RNA transcripts. Scientists carried out first-round RT-PCR using HTBI primers and then a second-round multiplex PCR. Each CDR3 protein gets one entry after TCRdb re-called the multiplex PCR reads with MiXCR. This repertoire shows 200,000 to 250,000 distinct CDR3 sequences, roughly 21% found once; its top ten account for roughly 39%. The study's findings and limits: Most expanded clonotypes in thyroid above 0.001 frequency also showed up in blood.

The sample consisted of peripheral blood. The source is a woman aged 45-65 years with Graves' ophthalmopathy.

CDR3 amino acids: CASSLSPQYQETQYF. CDR3 DNA sequence: TGTGCCAGCAGCTTAAGTCCGCAGTACCAAGAGACCCAGTACTTC. This chain connects TRBV11-2 to TRBJ2-5; D gene uncertain. Germline V gene data show CDR1 as SGHAT and CDR2 as FQNNGV. This CDR3 has 15 residues. Trimming took off 2 bases at V and 0 bases at J, with 10 bases between the two ends.